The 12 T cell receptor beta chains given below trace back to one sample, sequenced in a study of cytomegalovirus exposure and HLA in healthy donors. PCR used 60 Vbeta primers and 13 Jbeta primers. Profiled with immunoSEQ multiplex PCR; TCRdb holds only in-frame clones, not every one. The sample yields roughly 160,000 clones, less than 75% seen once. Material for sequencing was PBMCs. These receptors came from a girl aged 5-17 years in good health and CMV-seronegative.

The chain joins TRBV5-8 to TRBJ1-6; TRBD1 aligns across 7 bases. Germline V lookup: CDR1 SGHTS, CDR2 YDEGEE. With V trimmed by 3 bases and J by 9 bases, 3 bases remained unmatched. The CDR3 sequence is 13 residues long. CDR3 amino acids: CASSSQGSSPLHF. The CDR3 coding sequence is TGTGCCAGCAGCTCACAGGGGAGTTCACCCCTCCACTTT.

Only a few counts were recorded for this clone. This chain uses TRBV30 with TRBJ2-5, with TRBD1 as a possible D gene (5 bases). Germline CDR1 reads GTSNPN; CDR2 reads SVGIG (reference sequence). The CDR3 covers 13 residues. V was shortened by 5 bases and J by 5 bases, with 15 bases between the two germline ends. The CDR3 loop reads CAWSGQGEETQYF. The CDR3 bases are TGTGCCTGGTCCGGGCAGGGTGAGGAGACCCAGTACTTC.

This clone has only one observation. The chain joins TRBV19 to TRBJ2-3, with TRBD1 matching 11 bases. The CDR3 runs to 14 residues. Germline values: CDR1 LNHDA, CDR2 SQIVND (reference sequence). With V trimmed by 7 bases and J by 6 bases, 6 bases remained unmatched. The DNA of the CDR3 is TGTGCCAGTATCCTCGGACAGGGGGCGGATACGCAGTATTTT. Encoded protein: CASILGQGADTQYF.

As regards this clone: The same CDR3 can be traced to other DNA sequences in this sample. The CDR3 loop reads CASSSGSYNEQFF. CDR3 DNA sequence: TGTGCCAGCAGCTCGGGCTCCTACAATGAGCAGTTCTTC. The chain is built from TRBV7-2 and TRBJ2-1, with unresolved D. Trimming removed 4 bases at V and 0 bases at J, with 4 bases between. CDR1 SGHTA and CDR2 FQGNSA come from the germline V gene. This CDR3 region has 13 residues.

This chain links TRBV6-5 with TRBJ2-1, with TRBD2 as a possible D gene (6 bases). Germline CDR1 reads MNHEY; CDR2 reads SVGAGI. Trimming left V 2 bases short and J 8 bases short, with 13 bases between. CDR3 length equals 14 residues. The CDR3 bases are TGTGCCAGCAGTTACGGGGAGAGGGACTATGAGCAGTTCTTC. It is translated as CASSYGERDYEQFF.

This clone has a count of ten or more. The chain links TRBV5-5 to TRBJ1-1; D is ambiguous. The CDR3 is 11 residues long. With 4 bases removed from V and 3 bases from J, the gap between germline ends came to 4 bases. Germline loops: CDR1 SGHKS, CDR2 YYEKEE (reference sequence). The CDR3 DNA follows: TGTGCCAGCAGCCTGTACACTGAAGCTTTCTTT. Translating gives CASSLYTEAFF.

In DNA form, the CDR3 reads TGTGCCAGCAGTTTATCGGAGGTGGCAGATACGCAGTATTTT. Amino acid sequence: CASSLSEVADTQYF. The chain carries TRBV27 and TRBJ2-3; weak D call: TRBD2 (5 bases). The CDR3 covers 14 residues. V lost 0 bases, J lost 4 bases, and 8 bases lay in between. Germline V gives CDR1 MNHEY, CDR2 SMNVEV (reference sequence).

CDR3 DNA sequence: TGTGCCAGCAGCCAAGAATGGTTACAGGGGTATGGCTACACCTTC. Residues: CASSQEWLQGYGYTF. V gene TRBV4-2 combines with J gene TRBJ1-2; 7 nucleotides line up with TRBD1. J lost 5 bases, V lost 0 bases, and 6 bases had no gene match. There are 15 residues in the CDR3. Germline CDR1 LGHNA, CDR2 YNFKEQ.

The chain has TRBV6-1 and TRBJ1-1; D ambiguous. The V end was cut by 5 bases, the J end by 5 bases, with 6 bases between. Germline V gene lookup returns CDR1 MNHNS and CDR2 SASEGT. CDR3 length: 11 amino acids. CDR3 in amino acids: CASSSGTEAFF. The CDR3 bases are TGTGCCAGCAGTTCGGGGACTGAAGCTTTCTTT.

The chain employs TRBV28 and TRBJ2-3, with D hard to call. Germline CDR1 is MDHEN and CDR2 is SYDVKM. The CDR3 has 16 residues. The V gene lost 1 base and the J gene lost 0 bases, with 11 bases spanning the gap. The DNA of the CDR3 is TGTGCCAGCAGTTTATTCTCCGTCACAAGCACAGATACGCAGTATTTT. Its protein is CASSLFSVTSTDTQYF.

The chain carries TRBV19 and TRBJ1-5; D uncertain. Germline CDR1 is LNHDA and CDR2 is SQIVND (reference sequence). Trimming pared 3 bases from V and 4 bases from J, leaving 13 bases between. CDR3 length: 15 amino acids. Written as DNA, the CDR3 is TGTGCCAGTAGTATCGGAGTTGAGCTTAATCAGCCCCAGCATTTT. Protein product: CASSIGVELNQPQHF. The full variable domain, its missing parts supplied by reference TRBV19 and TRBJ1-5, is DGGITQSPKYLFRKEGQNVTLSCEQNLNHDAMYWYRQDPGQGLRLIYYSQIVNDFQKGDIAEGYSVSREKKESFPLTVTSAQKNPTAFYLCASSIGVELNQPQHFGDGTRLSIL.

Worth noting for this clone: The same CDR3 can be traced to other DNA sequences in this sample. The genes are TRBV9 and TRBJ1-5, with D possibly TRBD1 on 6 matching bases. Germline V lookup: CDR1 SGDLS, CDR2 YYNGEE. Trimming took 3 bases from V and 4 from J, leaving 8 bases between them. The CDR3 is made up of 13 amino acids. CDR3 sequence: CASSGGGNQPQHF. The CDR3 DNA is TGTGCCAGCAGCGGAGGGGGTAATCAGCCCCAGCATTTT. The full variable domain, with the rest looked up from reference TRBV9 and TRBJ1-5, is DSGVTQTPKHLITATGQRVTLRCSPRSGDLSVYWYQQSLDQGLQFLIQYYNGEERAKGNILERFSAQQFPDLHSELNLSSLELGDSALYFCASSGGGNQPQHFGDGTRLSIL.